Given below is one T cell receptor (beta chain) in context. What it binds is not known. Some clones are missing from TCRdb's copy, which holds only in-frame ones; the method was immunoSEQ multiplex PCR. The sample yields approximately 150,000 clones, around nine tenths seen once. Germline loops: CDR1 SGHNT, CDR2 YYREEE (reference sequence). The ends were cut back, 0 bases at V and 6 bases at J, with 9 bases in the middle. The CDR3 sequence is 14 residues long. The data belong to a study of cytomegalovirus exposure and HLA in healthy donors. Whole-study results and caveats: TCR sequences were mostly rare, though some public TCRs occurred in many donors.

Sequenced input: PBMCs. The rearrangement links TRBV5-4 to TRBJ2-2, with no clear D. The clonotype was recovered from a man in his late teens or twenties in good health and CMV-seropositive. CDR3 residues: CASSLAAGAGELFF. The CDR3 bases are TGTGCCAGCAGCTTGGCGGCAGGCGCCGGGGAGCTGTTTTTT.